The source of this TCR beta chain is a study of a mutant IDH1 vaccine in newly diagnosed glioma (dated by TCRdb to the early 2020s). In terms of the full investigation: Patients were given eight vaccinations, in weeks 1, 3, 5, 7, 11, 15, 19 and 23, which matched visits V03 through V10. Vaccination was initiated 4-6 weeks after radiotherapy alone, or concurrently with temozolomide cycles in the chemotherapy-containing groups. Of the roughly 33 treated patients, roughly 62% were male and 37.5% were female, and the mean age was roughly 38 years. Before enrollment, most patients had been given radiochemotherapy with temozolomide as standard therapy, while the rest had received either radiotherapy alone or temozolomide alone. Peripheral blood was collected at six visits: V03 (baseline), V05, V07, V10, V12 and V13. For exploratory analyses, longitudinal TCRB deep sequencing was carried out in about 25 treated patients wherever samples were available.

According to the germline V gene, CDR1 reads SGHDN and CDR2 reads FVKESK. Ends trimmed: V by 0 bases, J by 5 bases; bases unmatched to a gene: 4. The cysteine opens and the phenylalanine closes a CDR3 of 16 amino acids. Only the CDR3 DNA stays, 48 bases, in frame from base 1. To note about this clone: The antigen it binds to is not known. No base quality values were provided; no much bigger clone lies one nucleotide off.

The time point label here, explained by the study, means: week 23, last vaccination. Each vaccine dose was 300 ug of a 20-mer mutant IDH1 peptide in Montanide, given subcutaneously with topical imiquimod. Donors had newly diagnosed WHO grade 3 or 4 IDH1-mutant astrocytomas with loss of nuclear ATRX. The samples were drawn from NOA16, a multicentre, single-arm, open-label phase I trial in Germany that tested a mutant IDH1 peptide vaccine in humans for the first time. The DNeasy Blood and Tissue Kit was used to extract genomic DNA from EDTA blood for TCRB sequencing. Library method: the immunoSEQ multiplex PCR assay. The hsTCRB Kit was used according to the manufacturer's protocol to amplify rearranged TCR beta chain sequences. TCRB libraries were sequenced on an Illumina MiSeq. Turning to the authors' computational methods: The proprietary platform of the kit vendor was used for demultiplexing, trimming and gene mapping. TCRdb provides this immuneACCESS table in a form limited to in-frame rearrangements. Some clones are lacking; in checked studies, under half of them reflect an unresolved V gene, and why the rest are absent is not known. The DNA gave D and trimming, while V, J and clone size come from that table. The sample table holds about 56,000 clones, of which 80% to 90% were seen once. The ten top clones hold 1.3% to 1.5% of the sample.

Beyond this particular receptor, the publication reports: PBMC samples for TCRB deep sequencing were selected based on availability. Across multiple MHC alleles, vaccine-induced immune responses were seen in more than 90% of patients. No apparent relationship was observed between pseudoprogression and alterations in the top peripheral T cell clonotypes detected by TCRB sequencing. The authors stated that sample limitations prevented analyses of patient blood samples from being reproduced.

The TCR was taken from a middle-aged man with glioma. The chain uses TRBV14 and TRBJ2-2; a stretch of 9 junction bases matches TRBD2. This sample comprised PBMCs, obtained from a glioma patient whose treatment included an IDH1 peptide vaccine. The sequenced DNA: TGTGCCAGCAGCCAAGACGCGGGAGGGCCGACCGGGGAGCTGTTTTTT. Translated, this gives CASSQDAGGPTGELFF.